The present entry profiles one T cell receptor beta chain with its context. The target antigen is unknown. The data were taken from a study of blood T cells in healthy people across ages. Overall study: Template-switching capture recovered about one barcoded beta molecule per two T cells. The study, taken as a whole, reports: With unsorted PBMCs, a conclusive comparison of naive versus antigen-experienced cells was not possible. Because donor CMV status was unknown, expanded clonotype changes were possibly confounded.

The second PCR ran roughly 7 to 12 cycles with a sample-barcoded 5' primer and J-beta primers. There were at least 3 million CDR3-containing paired-end reads obtained from each sample. TCRdb re-called the 5' RACE reads through MiXCR, storing one row per CDR3 protein. Of about 1 million distinct CDR3 sequences listed, 45% are singletons. The V end was cut by 2 bases, the J end by 6 bases, with 17 bases between. CDR1 is MNHEY and CDR2 is SVGEGT in the germline V gene. CDR3 length: 16 residues. Material: blood. This clonotype was sampled from a woman aged 55-69 years in good health. The chain joins TRBV6-2 or TRBV6-3 to TRBJ2-1; D uncertain. CDR3: CASSYPSGRLGNEQFF. CDR3 coding DNA: TGTGCCAGCAGTTACCCCTCTGGCAGGCTCGGCAATGAGCAGTTCTTC.